The source of this TCR beta chain is a study of shared clonotypes between healthy human individuals. Points on this clone: The antigen is undetermined.

Study findings and constraints: Collection of samples was limited to blood; tissue repertoires likely differ. Non-shared clonotypes had lower generation probabilities than clonotypes shared by all four sorted-subset donors.

CDR3 length: 15 amino acids. From germline, CDR1 is LNHDA and CDR2 SQIVND (reference sequence). V shed 4 bases and J shed 2 bases, with 11 bases lying between them. All participating donors were Caucasian adults from Nashville, Tennessee. Method: immunoSEQ multiplex PCR; TCRdb's copy keeps in-frame clones and lacks some. Of about 2.4 million clones in the sample, 93% are singletons; the top ten hold approximately 0.36%. The receptor was isolated from a man aged 18 to 30 in good health. Some clones in this sample may be carry-over from other donors' samples. The sample taken for sequencing was naive CD4+ T cells from PBMCs. The subset: CD45RA+ positively selected. The chain carries TRBV19 and TRBJ1-4, with a weak D call TRBD1 (6 bases). DNA for the CDR3: TGTGCCAGTAGTACTGGGGGCGGCACTAATGAAAAACTGTTTTTT. Protein product: CASSTGGGTNEKLFF.